The 14 T cell receptor beta chains in this list originate from one sample, sequenced in a study of identifying expanded T cells in peripheral blood. The assay was immunoSEQ multiplex PCR, and TCRdb's table has in-frame clones only and misses some. The table includes approximately 90,000 clones, 86% detected once. The sequenced sample consisted of blood. The receptors come from a person aged 18-70 years in good health.

The chain recombines TRBV7-6 with TRBJ2-5; the D gene could be TRBD1 or TRBD2 (5 bases each). The V end lost 5 bases, the J end lost 3 bases, and 10 bases lay between the germline ends. The CDR3 is 13 amino acids. Germline CDR1 is SGHVS and CDR2 is FNYEAQ. The CDR3 nucleotides read TGTGCCAGCAGCCCCCGGGACGAAGAGACCCAGTACTTC. Protein: CASSPRDEETQYF.

The chain employs TRBV6-5 and TRBJ1-1; D might be TRBD1 (5 bases). Trimming stripped 11 bases from V and 5 bases from J, with 18 bases between. Looked up from germline, CDR1 is MNHEY and CDR2 is SVGAGI. The CDR3 length is 13 residues. This chain's CDR3 is CACLARQRTEAFF. The CDR3 nucleotides read TGTGCCTGCCTAGCCCGACAGAGGACTGAAGCTTTCTTT.

The chain uses TRBV2 and TRBJ1-1; TRBD1 agrees at 8 bases. This CDR3 contains 15 residues. CDR1 is SNHLY and CDR2 is FYNNEI in the germline V gene. With 4 bases clipped from V and 3 bases from J, the junction kept 7 bases outside the gene matches. The CDR3, as DNA: TGTGCCAGCAGTGGAGGCAGGGGGCGGGACACTGAAGCTTTCTTT. Protein: CASSGGRGRDTEAFF.

This CDR3 is CASSQPTGQGLNTEAFF. CDR3 sequence (DNA): TGCGCCAGCAGCCAACCCACAGGGCAGGGATTGAACACTGAAGCTTTCTTT. The rearrangement links TRBV4-1 to TRBJ1-1, with D perhaps matching TRBD1 (6 bases). The CDR3 loop spans 17 amino acids. Trimming removed 2 bases from V and 0 bases from J, with 16 bases in between. CDR1 and CDR2 (germline): MGHRA, YSYEKL.

This sequence joins TRBV6-5 and TRBJ1-1; D remains ambiguous. Germline CDR1 MNHEY, CDR2 SVGAGI. Trimming pared 4 bases from V and 2 bases from J, leaving 14 bases between. This CDR3 region has 15 residues. The CDR3 loop reads CASSSVSRANTEAFF. DNA for the CDR3: TGTGCCAGCAGTTCCGTATCCCGGGCCAACACTGAAGCTTTCTTT.

This chain links TRBV9 with TRBJ2-1; D possibly corresponds to TRBD2 (6 bases). The V end lost 3 bases, the J end lost 0 bases, and 13 bases lay between the germline ends. Germline V lookup: CDR1 SGDLS, CDR2 YYNGEE. CDR3 size: 16 residues. For the CDR3, the DNA is TGTGCCAGCAGCGCTACGCAGGGACTCTCCTACAATGAGCAGTTCTTC. As protein: CASSATQGLSYNEQFF.

The chain uses TRBV19 and TRBJ1-3; weak D call: TRBD1 (6 bases). This CDR3 has 14 residues. Germline CDR1 LNHDA, CDR2 SQIVND (reference sequence). The V end was cut by 8 bases, the J end by 4 bases, with 15 bases between. In DNA form, the CDR3 reads TGTGCCAGTGGATTCCGGGACAACGGAAACACCATATATTTT. Residues: CASGFRDNGNTIYF.

The rearrangement joins TRBV5-4 to TRBJ2-5; 7 positions match TRBD1. The CDR3 spans 13 residues. Germline CDR1 is SGHNT and CDR2 is YYREEE (reference sequence). J lost 4 bases, V lost 6 bases, and 6 bases had no gene match. CDR3 amino acids: CASTRTGAETQYF. Here the CDR3 DNA reads TGTGCCAGCACCAGGACAGGAGCAGAGACCCAGTACTTC. The full variable domain, in which reference TRBV5-4 and TRBJ2-5 provide the parts outside the CDR3, is ETGVTQSPTHLIKTRGQQVTLRCSSQSGHNTVSWYQQALGQGPQFIFQYYREEENGRGNFPPRFSGLQFPNYSSELNVNALELDDSALYLCASTRTGAETQYFGPGTRLLVL.

Only a few counts were recorded for this clone. The rearrangement joins TRBV6-5 to TRBJ1-3; D is unresolved. CDR3 size: 15 residues. Germline CDR1 MNHEY, CDR2 SVGAGI. V dropped 4 bases and J dropped 0 bases, with 10 bases sitting between them. The CDR3 loop reads CASSFFGGSGNTIYF. For the CDR3, the DNA is TGTGCCAGCAGTTTTTTCGGTGGCTCTGGAAACACCATATATTTT.

DNA for the CDR3: TGTGCCAGCAGCTTACATAGCATGAACACTGAAGCTTTCTTT. Translated: CASSLHSMNTEAFF. J is TRBJ1-1 and V is TRBV7-9, with unresolved D. CDR1 and CDR2 (germline): SEHNR, FQNEAQ (reference sequence). The CDR3 totals 14 residues. Trimming took off 2 bases at V and 0 bases at J, with 7 bases between the two ends.

The sample holds a few counts of this clone. The chain uses TRBV30 and TRBJ1-6, with D possibly being TRBD1 (6 bases). Germline values: CDR1 GTSNPN, CDR2 SVGIG (reference sequence). V shed 3 bases and J shed 7 bases, with 13 bases lying between them. The CDR3 spans 14 residues. The CDR3 sequence: CAWRQGFQNSPLHF. The CDR3 DNA reads TGTGCCTGGAGGCAGGGGTTCCAAAATTCACCCCTCCACTTT.

This clone was counted only a few times. V is TRBV27 and J is TRBJ1-5; D is possibly TRBD1 (6 bases). Germline V gene lookup returns CDR1 MNHEY and CDR2 SMNVEV (reference sequence). The CDR3 consists of 15 residues. The V end lost 3 bases, the J end lost 5 bases, and 14 bases lay between the germline ends. The DNA of the CDR3 is TGTGCCAGCAGTTTTTCAGGGGCGCGGGATCAGCCCCAGCATTTT. Translated, it gives CASSFSGARDQPQHF.

This chain links TRBV7-8 with TRBJ1-4; weak D call: TRBD1 (5 bases). Trimming took 5 bases from V and 4 from J, leaving 14 bases between them. CDR3 length: 15 residues. The V gene's germline CDR1 is SGHVS and CDR2 FQNEAQ. The CDR3 sequence: CASSAWGRYNEKLFF. CDR3 sequence (DNA): TGTGCCAGCAGCGCCTGGGGCAGATATAATGAAAAACTGTTTTTT.

V gene TRBV14 combines with J gene TRBJ2-1, with D possibly being TRBD2 (5 bases). Germline-derived CDR1 and CDR2 are SGHDN and FVKESK. Trimming removed 0 bases at V and 5 bases at J, with 29 bases between. This CDR3 is 21 amino acids long. The CDR3 sequence: CASSQDGGLIKDYWTDNEQFF. In nucleotides, the CDR3 is TGTGCCAGCAGCCAAGATGGAGGACTCATAAAAGACTACTGGACGGACAATGAGCAGTTCTTC.